The T cell receptor (beta chain) under discussion was sequenced for a study of human T cells and chemical hapten exposure. Using its own MiXCR run on the RACE reads, TCRdb lists one record per CDR3 protein. The sample lists about 52,000 distinct CDR3 sequences; 9.9% were seen once. This clonotype showed up many times. Time point indicated: patch test 3, about 24 weeks after DPC sensitization. Stated treatment: therapeutic diphenylcyclopropenone sensitization with weekly scalp DPC. V lost 1 base to trimming and J lost 2 bases, with 0 bases between them. The length of the CDR3 is 11 residues. In germline, CDR1 is LGHDT, CDR2 YNNKEL (reference sequence).

The chain recombines TRBV3-1 with TRBJ2-7; no definite D call. The source is a woman aged 40-49 years with alopecia areata. Some clones in this sample may be carry-over from other donors' samples. The source material was whole blood, sampled in connection with sensitization to the hapten diphenylcyclopropenone (DPC). CDR3 residues: CASSQAYEQYF. CDR3 sequence (DNA): TGTGCCAGCAGCCAAGCCTACGAGCAGTACTTC.